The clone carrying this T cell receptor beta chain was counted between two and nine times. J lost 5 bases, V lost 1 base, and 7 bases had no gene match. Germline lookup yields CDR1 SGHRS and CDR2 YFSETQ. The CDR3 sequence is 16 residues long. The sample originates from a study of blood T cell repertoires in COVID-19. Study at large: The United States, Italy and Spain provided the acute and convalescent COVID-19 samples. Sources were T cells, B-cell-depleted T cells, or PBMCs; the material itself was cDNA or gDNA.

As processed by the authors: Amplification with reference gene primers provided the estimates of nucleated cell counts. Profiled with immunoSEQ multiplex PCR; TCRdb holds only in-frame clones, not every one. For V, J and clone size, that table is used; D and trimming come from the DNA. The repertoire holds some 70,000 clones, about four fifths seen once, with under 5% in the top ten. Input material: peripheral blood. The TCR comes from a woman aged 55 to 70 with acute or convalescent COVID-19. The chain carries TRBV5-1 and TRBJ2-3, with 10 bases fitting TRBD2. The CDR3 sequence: CASSLLPSGGGDTQYF. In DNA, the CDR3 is TGCGCCAGCAGCTTGCTTCCCAGCGGGGGGGGAGATACGCAGTATTTT.